This record concerns one T cell receptor beta chain sequence. These data come from a study of blood T cell repertoires in COVID-19. Study context: COVID-19 samples from acute and convalescent phases originated in the United States, Italy and Spain.

Only in-frame clones appear in the TCRdb table, and some are missing; sequencing was by immunoSEQ multiplex PCR. The sample gives some 30,000 clones, around 90% of which show up once; around 1% is in the top ten. The CDR3 sequence is 14 residues long. V was pared by 5 bases and J by 3 bases, with 4 bases of the junction left unmatched. Germline loops: CDR1 LNHNV, CDR2 YYDKDF (reference sequence). The TCR originated in a man aged 65-85 years with active or convalescent COVID-19. The specimen was peripheral blood. The J gene is TRBJ2-3, the V gene TRBV15, with TRBD1 identical over 8 bases. CDR3 region: CATSAQGATDTQYF. For the CDR3, the DNA is TGTGCCACCAGCGCCCAGGGGGCTACAGATACGCAGTATTTT. The full variable domain, its missing parts supplied by reference TRBV15 and TRBJ2-3, is DAMVIQNPRYQVTQFGKPVTLSCSQTLNHNVMYWYQQKSSQAPKLLFHYYDKDFNNEADTPDNFQSRRPNTSFCFLDIRSPGLGDTAMYLCATSAQGATDTQYFGPGTRLTVL.